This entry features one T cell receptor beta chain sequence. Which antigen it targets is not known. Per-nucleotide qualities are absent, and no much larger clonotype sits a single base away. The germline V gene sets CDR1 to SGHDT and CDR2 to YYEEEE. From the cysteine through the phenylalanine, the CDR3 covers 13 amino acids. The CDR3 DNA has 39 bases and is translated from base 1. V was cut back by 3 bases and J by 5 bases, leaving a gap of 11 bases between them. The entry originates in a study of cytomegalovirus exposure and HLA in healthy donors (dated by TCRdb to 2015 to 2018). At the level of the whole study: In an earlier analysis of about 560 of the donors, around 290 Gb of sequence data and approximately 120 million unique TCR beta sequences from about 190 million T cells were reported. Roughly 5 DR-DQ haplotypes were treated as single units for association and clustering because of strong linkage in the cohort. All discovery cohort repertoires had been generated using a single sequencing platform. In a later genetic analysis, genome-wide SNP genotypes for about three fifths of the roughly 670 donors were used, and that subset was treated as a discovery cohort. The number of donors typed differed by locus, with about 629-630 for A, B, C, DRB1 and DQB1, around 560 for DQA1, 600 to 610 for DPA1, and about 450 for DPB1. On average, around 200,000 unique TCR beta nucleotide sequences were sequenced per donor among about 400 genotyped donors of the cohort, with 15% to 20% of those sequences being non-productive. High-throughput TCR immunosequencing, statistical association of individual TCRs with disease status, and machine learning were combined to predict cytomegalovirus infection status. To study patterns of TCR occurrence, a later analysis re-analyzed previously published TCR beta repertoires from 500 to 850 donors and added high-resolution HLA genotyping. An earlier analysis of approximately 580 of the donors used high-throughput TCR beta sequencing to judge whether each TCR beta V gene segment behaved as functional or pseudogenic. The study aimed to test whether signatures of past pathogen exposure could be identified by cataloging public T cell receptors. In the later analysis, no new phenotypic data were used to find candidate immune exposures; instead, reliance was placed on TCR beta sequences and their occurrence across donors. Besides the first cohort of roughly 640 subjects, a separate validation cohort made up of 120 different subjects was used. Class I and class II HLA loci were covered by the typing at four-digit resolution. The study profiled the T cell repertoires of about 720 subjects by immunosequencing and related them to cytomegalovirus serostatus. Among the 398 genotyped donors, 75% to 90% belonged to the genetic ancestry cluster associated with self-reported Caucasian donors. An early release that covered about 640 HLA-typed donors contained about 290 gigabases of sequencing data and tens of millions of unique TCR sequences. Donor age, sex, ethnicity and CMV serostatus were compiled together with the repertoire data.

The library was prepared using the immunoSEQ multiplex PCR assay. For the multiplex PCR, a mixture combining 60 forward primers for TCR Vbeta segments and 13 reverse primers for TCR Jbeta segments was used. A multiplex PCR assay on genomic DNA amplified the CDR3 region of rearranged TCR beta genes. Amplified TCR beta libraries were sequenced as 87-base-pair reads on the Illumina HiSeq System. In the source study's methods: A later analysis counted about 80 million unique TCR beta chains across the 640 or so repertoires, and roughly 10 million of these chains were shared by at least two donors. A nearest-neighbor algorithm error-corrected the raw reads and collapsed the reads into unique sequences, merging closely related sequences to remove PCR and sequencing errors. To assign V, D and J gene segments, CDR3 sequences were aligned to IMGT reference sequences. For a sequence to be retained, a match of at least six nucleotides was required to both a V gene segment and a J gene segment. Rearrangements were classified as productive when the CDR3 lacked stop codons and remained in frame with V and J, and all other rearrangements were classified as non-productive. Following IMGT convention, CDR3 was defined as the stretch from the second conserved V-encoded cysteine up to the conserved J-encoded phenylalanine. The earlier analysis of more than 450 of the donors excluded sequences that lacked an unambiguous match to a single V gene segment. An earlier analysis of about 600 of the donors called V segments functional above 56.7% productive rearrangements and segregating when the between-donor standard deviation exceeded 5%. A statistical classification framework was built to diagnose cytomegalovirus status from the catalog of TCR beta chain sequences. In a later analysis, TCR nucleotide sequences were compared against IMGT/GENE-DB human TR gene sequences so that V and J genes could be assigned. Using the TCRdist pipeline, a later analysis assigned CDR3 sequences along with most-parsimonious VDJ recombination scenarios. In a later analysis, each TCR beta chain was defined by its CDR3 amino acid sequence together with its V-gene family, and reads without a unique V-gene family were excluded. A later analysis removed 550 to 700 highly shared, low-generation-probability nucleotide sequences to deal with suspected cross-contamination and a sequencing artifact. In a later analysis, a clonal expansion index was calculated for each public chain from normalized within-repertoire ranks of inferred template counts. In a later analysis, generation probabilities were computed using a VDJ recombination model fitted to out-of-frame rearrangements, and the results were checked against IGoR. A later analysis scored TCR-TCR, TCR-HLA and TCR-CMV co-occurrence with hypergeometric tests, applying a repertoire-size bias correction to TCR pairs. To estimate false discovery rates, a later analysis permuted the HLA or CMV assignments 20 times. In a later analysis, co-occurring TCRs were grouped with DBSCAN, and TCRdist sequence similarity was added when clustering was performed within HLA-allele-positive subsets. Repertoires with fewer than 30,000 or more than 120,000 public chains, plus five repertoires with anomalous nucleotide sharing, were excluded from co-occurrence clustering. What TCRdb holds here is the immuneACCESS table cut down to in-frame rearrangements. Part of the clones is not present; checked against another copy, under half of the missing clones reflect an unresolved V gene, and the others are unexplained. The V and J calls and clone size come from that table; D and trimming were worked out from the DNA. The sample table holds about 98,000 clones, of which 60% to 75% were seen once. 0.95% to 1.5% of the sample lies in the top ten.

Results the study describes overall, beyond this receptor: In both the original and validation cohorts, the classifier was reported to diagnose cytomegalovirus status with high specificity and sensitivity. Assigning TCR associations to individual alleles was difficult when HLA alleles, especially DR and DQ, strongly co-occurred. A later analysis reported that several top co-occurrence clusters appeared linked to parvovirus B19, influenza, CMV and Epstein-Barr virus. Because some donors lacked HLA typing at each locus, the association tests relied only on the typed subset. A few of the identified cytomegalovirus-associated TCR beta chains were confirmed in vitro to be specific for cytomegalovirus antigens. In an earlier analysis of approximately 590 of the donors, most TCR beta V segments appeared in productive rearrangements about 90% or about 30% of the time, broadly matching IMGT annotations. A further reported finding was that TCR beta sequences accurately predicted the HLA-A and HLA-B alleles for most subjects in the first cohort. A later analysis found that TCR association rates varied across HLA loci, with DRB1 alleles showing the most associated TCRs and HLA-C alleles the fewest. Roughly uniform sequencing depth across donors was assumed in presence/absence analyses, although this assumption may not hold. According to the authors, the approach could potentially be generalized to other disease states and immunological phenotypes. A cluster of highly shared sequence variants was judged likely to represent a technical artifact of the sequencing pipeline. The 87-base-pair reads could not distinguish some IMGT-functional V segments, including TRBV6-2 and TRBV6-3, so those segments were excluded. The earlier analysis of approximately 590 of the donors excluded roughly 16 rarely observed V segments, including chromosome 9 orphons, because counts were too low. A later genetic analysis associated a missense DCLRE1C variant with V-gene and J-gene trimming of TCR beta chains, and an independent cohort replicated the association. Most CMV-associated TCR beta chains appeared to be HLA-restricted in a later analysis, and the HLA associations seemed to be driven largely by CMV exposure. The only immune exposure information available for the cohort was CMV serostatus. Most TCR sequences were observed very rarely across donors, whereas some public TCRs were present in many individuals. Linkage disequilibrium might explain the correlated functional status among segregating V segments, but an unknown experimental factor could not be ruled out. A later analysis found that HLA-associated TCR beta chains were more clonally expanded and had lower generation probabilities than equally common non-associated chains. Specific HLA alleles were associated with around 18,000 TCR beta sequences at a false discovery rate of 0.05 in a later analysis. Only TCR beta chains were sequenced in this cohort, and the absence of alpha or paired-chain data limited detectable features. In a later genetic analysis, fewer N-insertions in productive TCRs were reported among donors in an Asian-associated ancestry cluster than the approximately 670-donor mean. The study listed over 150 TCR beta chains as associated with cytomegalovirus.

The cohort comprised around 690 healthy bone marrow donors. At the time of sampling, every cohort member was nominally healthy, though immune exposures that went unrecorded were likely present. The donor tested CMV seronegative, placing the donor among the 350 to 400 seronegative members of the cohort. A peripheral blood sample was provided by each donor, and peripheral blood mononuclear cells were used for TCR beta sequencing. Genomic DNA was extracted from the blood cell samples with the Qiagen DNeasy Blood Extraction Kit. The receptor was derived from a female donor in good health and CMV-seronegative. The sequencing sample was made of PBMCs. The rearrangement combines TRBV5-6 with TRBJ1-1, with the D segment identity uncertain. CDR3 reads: CASSSGTRTEAFF. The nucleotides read TGTGCCAGCAGCTCCGGAACGAGGACTGAAGCTTTCTTT.